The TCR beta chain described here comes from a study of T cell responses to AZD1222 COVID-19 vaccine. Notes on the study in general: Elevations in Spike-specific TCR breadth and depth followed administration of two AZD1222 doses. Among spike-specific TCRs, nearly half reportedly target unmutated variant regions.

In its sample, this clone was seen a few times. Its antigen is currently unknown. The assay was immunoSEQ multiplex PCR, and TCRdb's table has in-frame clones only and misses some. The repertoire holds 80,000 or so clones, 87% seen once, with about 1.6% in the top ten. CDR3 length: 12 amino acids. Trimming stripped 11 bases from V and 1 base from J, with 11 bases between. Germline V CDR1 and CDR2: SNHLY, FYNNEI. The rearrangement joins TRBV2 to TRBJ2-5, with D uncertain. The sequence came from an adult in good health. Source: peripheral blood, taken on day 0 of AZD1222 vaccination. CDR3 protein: CAASLIQETQYF. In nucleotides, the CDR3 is TGTGCCGCCTCCCTTATCCAAGAGACCCAGTACTTC.